One and the same sample provided the 15 T cell receptor beta chains below, sequenced in a study of ipilimumab plus nivolumab after autologous stem cell transplantation. Profiled with immunoSEQ multiplex PCR; TCRdb holds only in-frame clones, not every one. The profile shows 20,000 to 25,000 clones, roughly 69% of them singletons. Sequenced here: PBMCs, sampled in a trial of ipilimumab plus nivolumab as post-transplant consolidation. The receptors derive from a male donor with diffuse large B-cell lymphoma.

This chain uses TRBV6-5 with TRBJ1-1; D is perhaps TRBD1 (6 bases). There are 12 residues in the CDR3. The V and J ends lost 5 bases and 6 bases respectively, with 10 bases between them. The germline CDR1 and CDR2 sequences are MNHEY and SVGAGI. The DNA of the CDR3 is TGTGCCAGCAGTGTACAGGGAGCTGAAGCTTTCTTT. It is translated as CASSVQGAEAFF.

The CDR3 nucleotides are TGTGCCAGCAGCTTAGGGGAGGCCGCCGGTGGCTACACCTTC. Its translation is CASSLGEAAGGYTF. The chain has TRBV7-9 and TRBJ1-2; D unclear. The CDR3 covers 14 residues. Germline CDR1 reads SEHNR; CDR2 reads FQNEAQ (reference sequence). The germline V and J ends were trimmed by 1 base and 7 bases, with 13 bases remaining between them. The full variable domain, in which reference TRBV7-9 and TRBJ1-2 provide the parts outside the CDR3, is DTGVSQNPRHKITKRGQNVTFRCDPISEHNRLYWYRQTLGQGPEFLTYFQNEAQLEKSRLLSDRFSAERPKGSFSTLEIQRTEQGDSAMYLCASSLGEAAGGYTFGSGTRLTVV.

The J gene is TRBJ2-1, the V gene TRBV2; D is unclear. V lost 5 bases, J lost 11 bases, and 16 bases lay in between. Germline CDR1 and CDR2: SNHLY and FYNNEI. The CDR3 is made up of 13 amino acids. The DNA for the CDR3 is TGTGCCAGCAGTCTTTCAGGACCATATCAGCAGTTCTTC. Translated: CASSLSGPYQQFF.

The CDR3 spells CASSSQPGPAIKQFF. CDR3 DNA: TGTGCCAGTAGTAGCCAACCGGGACCTGCGATCAAGCAGTTCTTC. The chain couples TRBV19 to TRBJ2-1; either TRBD1 or TRBD2 may supply D (5 bases each). The germline V and J ends were trimmed by 4 bases and 11 bases, with 21 bases remaining between them. CDR1 is LNHDA, CDR2 SQIVND, per germline (reference sequence). The length of the CDR3 is 15 residues.

The rearrangement uses TRBV5-1 and TRBJ2-3, with TRBD2 as a possible D gene (5 bases). The germline V and J ends were trimmed by 4 bases and 11 bases, with 17 bases remaining between them. Germline lookup yields CDR1 SGHRS and CDR2 YFSETQ. CDR3 length: 13 residues. CDR3 DNA: TGCGCCAGCAGCAGCAGCGGTCGGACCTGGCAGTATTTT. Translation gives CASSSSGRTWQYF.

Concerning this clone itself: At one boundary the junction diverges from the germline segment, which might be a read error. The J gene is TRBJ2-2, the V gene TRBV6-1, with 9 bases matching TRBD2. CDR1 MNHNS and CDR2 SASEGT come from the germline V gene. CDR3 length: 17 residues. CDR3 DNA: TGTGCCAGCAGTGAAGCGCTGGCGGGAGGGCACACCTGGGAGCTGTTTTTT. Encoded protein: CASSEALAGGHTWELFF.

This chain connects TRBV5-1 to TRBJ2-3; TRBD2 might be the D (6 bases). The CDR3 has 15 amino acids. V lost 4 bases, J lost 2 bases, and 14 bases lay in between. CDR1 and CDR2 (germline): SGHRS, YFSETQ. The CDR3 DNA is TGCGCCAGCAGCCAGGAGGTAGCGGACACAGATACGCAGTATTTT. Its translation is CASSQEVADTDTQYF.

V and J are TRBV5-1 and TRBJ2-1, with TRBD2 matching 7 bases. The CDR3 covers 17 residues. V was pared by 2 bases and J by 2 bases, with 10 bases of the junction left unmatched. The V gene's germline CDR1 is SGHRS and CDR2 YFSETQ. The DNA for the CDR3 is TGCGCCAGCAGCTTCGGACGGGGGGTCCAACCCTACAATGAGCAGTTCTTC. It specifies CASSFGRGVQPYNEQFF.

V usage is TRBV5-6 and J usage is TRBJ1-3; D is unclear. V lost 3 bases and J 0 bases, leaving 7 bases between the germline ends. The CDR3 runs to 14 residues. Germline CDR1 reads SGHDT; CDR2 reads YYEEEE. CDR3 DNA sequence: TGTGCCAGCAGCTGGGAGGGCTCTGGAAACACCATATATTTT. It codes for CASSWEGSGNTIYF.

This rearrangement joins TRBV4-1 to TRBJ1-1; 7 bases fit TRBD1. Germline CDR1 is MGHRA and CDR2 is YSYEKL. This CDR3 spans 13 amino acids. V lost 2 bases, J lost 8 bases, and 5 bases stayed unmatched. The CDR3 DNA sequence: TGCGCCAGCAGCCAACTGACAGGGATGGAAGCTTTCTTT. Protein sequence: CASSQLTGMEAFF.

The CDR3 loop is CASSSGTGGANYGYTF. The DNA for the CDR3 is TGCGCCAGCAGCTCCGGGACAGGGGGCGCGAACTATGGCTACACCTTC. V usage is TRBV5-1 and J usage is TRBJ1-2; 12 nucleotides agree with TRBD1. V dropped 3 bases and J dropped 2; count of bases not matched to a gene: 5. CDR3 size: 16 residues. The germline gives CDR1 SGHRS, CDR2 YFSETQ.

This sequence joins TRBV27 and TRBJ2-7, with TRBD2 as a possible D gene (6 bases). Trimming removed 3 bases at V and 1 base at J, with 13 bases between. CDR1 and CDR2 (germline): MNHEY, SMNVEV (reference sequence). The CDR3 runs to 15 residues. CDR3 in amino acids: CASSFSVGTSYEQYF. In DNA, the CDR3 is TGTGCCAGCAGTTTTTCGGTTGGGACTTCCTACGAGCAGTACTTC.

This clone was picked up a small number of times. CDR3 coding DNA: TGTGCCAGCAGCCGCGGTAGCGGGGGGTACGAGCAGTACTTC. It is translated as CASSRGSGGYEQYF. The chain links TRBV14 to TRBJ2-7, with 10 nucleotides matching TRBD2. Germline V gives CDR1 SGHDN, CDR2 FVKESK. J gave up 4 bases and V 4 bases, and 4 bases lay outside the gene matches. The CDR3 is 14 residues long.

The rearrangement uses TRBV6-1 and TRBJ2-3; D unclear. CDR3 length equals 15 residues. CDR1 and CDR2 from the germline V gene are MNHNS and SASEGT. V lost 2 bases to trimming and J lost 3 bases, with 12 bases between them. The CDR3 bases are TGTGCCAGCAGTGAAACCTTGGGGTGGACAGATACGCAGTATTTT. Translated, it gives CASSETLGWTDTQYF.

J is TRBJ2-1 and V is TRBV5-1; perhaps TRBD2 as D (6 bases). Deletions cut 0 bases from V and 2 bases from J, with 9 bases between. CDR3 length: 15 residues. The germline CDR1 and CDR2 sequences are SGHRS and YFSETQ. CDR3 amino acids: CASSLAGVAYNEQFF. For the CDR3, the DNA is TGCGCCAGCAGCTTGGCGGGAGTAGCCTACAATGAGCAGTTCTTC.